The 15 T cell receptor beta chains listed next were all sequenced from one sample in a study of blood T cell repertoires in COVID-19. Generated by immunoSEQ multiplex PCR, the TCRdb table keeps only in-frame clones and is missing some. The sample comprises more than 300,000 clones, 83% of which are singletons, and about 5.4% rests with the top ten. Sequencing was done on a sample of PBMCs or T cells enriched from blood (not recorded which). The origin of the receptors is a woman aged 45-65 years who had recovered from COVID-19.

The chain joins TRBV19 to TRBJ1-1, with no clear D. The CDR3 runs 14 residues. V lost 3 bases and J lost 0, with 8 bases in between. Germline lookup yields CDR1 LNHDA and CDR2 SQIVND (reference sequence). The CDR3 here is CASSIAKMNTEAFF. The DNA of the CDR3 is TGTGCCAGTAGTATTGCGAAAATGAACACTGAAGCTTTCTTT.

V gene TRBV30 combines with J gene TRBJ1-2; D is ambiguous. This CDR3 spans 18 amino acids. Trimming pared 0 bases from V and 4 bases from J, leaving 24 bases between. Germline V gene sequence: CDR1 GTSNPN, CDR2 SVGIG (reference sequence). The CDR3, as DNA: TGTGCCTGGAGTGTACTACCGTTTTCAGACCTTTCCAGCTATGGCTACACCTTC. Its protein product is CAWSVLPFSDLSSYGYTF.

The CDR3 reads CASSPVFTGASGGYTF. The CDR3 nucleotides are TGTGCCAGCTCACCGGTCTTTACAGGGGCTTCAGGTGGCTACACCTTC. V usage is TRBV18 and J usage is TRBJ1-2, with 7 nucleotides matching TRBD1. V trimming: 3 bases; J trimming: 7 bases; junction bases outside the gene matches: 14. Germline-derived CDR1 and CDR2 are KGHSH and LQKENI. CDR3 length equals 16 residues.

The chain recombines TRBV30 with TRBJ2-2, with D hard to call. The germline gives CDR1 GTSNPN, CDR2 SVGIG (reference sequence). V shed 2 bases and J shed 6 bases, with 7 bases lying between them. This CDR3 is built from 12 residues. The CDR3 loop is CAWSWLAGELFF. As DNA, the CDR3 is TGTGCCTGGAGTTGGCTAGCCGGGGAGCTGTTTTTT.

V gene TRBV30 combines with J gene TRBJ1-2; 9 bases match TRBD1. The CDR3 is made up of 15 amino acids. Per germline, CDR1 GTSNPN and CDR2 SVGIG (reference sequence). V shed 1 base and J 5 bases; nucleotides not matched to a gene: 8. CDR3: CAWSAGNRGQYGYTF. The CDR3, as DNA: TGTGCCTGGAGTGCGGGGAACAGGGGGCAATATGGCTACACCTTC.

The rearrangement uses TRBV7-2 and TRBJ2-3; weak D call: TRBD1 (5 bases). Germline values: CDR1 SGHTA, CDR2 FQGNSA. V was clipped by 4 bases and J by 6 bases, with 17 bases between them. The CDR3 contains 15 residues. The CDR3 DNA reads as TGTGCCAGCAGCTCAAAGGGGTTCTCAAGGGATACGCAGTATTTT. This codes for CASSSKGFSRDTQYF.

Comment on this clone: A junction end diverges from the germline sequence, so it may reflect a read error. The chain carries TRBV7-7 and TRBJ2-1; 13 bases line up with TRBD2. The CDR3 loop spans 15 amino acids. The germline CDR1 and CDR2 sequences are SSHAT and FNYEAQ (reference sequence). The DNA for the CDR3 is TGTGCTAGCAGCTATACTAGCGGGGGGGCAGATGAGCAGTTCTTC. Encoded protein: CASSYTSGGADEQFF.

The chain has TRBV27 and TRBJ2-3; TRBD2 might be the D (6 bases). The CDR3 runs to 15 residues. The germline CDR1 and CDR2 sequences are MNHEY and SMNVEV (reference sequence). The V end was cut by 3 bases, the J end by 4 bases, with 14 bases between. CDR3: CASSLVGGSPDTQYF. The CDR3 nucleotides read TGTGCCAGCAGTTTGGTTGGGGGGAGCCCAGATACGCAGTATTTT.

The V and J genes are TRBV20-1 and TRBJ1-1; D is ambiguous. Per the germline V gene, CDR1 is DFQATT and CDR2 is SNEGSKA (reference sequence). V lost 3 bases, J lost 11 bases, and 13 bases lay in between. The CDR3 spans 11 residues. The CDR3 sequence is CSARTETGAFF. CDR3 nucleotide sequence: TGCAGTGCTAGGACCGAGACTGGTGCTTTCTTT.

In its sample, this clone was seen a few times. The chain has TRBV18 and TRBJ1-1; 7 bases are a match to TRBD1. Trimming at V came to 3 bases and at J to 1 base, leaving 5 bases not matched to a gene. The CDR3 consists of 15 residues. Germline V gene lookup returns CDR1 KGHSH and CDR2 LQKENI. The CDR3 loop reads CASSPGGDRNTEAFF. CDR3 coding DNA: TGTGCCAGCTCACCGGGTGGGGACAGGAACACTGAAGCTTTCTTT.

This clone was seen a single time. The chain is built from TRBV6-5 and TRBJ1-2; D perhaps matches TRBD1 (5 bases). Germline values: CDR1 MNHEY, CDR2 SVGAGI. The CDR3 runs 14 residues. V was pared by 0 bases and J by 5 bases, with 10 bases between. The CDR3 is CASSYSTDRYGYTF. CDR3 sequence (DNA): TGTGCCAGCAGTTACTCGACAGACCGATATGGCTACACCTTC.

This chain uses TRBV7-2 with TRBJ2-1; TRBD1 agrees at 7 bases. With V trimmed by 4 bases and J by 8 bases, 5 bases remained unmatched. Germline CDR1 SGHTA, CDR2 FQGNSA. The CDR3 contains 13 residues. In DNA form, the CDR3 reads TGTGCCAGCAGCTCAAGCAGGGGGTATGAGCAGTTCTTC. This encodes CASSSSRGYEQFF.

The chain links TRBV27 to TRBJ2-7; D gene unclear. Trimming pared 5 bases from V and 0 bases from J, leaving 14 bases between. The germline V gene encodes CDR1 MNHEY and CDR2 SMNVEV (reference sequence). The CDR3 loop spans 15 amino acids. The CDR3 sequence is CASSRIKPSSYEQYF. CDR3 DNA: TGTGCCAGCAGTCGCATTAAACCGAGCTCCTACGAGCAGTACTTC.

A single count supports this clone. The J gene is TRBJ1-6, the V gene TRBV7-9, with 8 bases matching TRBD1. Germline CDR1 is SEHNR and CDR2 is FQNEAQ (reference sequence). This CDR3 is 14 amino acids long. J was trimmed by 7 bases and V by 11 bases; bases with no gene match: 10. CDR3 sequence reads: CAVRRTGWNSPLHF. The DNA of the CDR3 is TGTGCCGTACGCCGGACAGGGTGGAATTCACCCCTCCACTTT. Complete variable domain (other parts from reference TRBV7-9 and TRBJ1-6): DTGVSQNPRHKITKRGQNVTFRCDPISEHNRLYWYRQTLGQGPEFLTYFQNEAQLEKSRLLSDRFSAERPKGSFSTLEIQRTEQGDSAMYLCAVRRTGWNSPLHFGNGTRLTVT.

This clone has a handful of counts. This chain links TRBV29-1 with TRBJ1-1; D is unclear. V was cut by 6 bases and J by 5 bases, with 10 bases left in between. Germline V CDR1 and CDR2: SQVTM, ANQGSEA. This CDR3 contains 11 residues. The CDR3: CSVRGITEAFF. CDR3 sequence (DNA): TGCAGCGTCCGCGGGATTACTGAAGCTTTCTTT.